The entry below describes one T cell receptor (beta chain). Its specificity is unknown. The data were produced by immunoSEQ multiplex PCR, yet TCRdb's version contains in-frame clones alone and is incomplete. This repertoire shows about 31,000 clones, roughly 77% found once; its top ten account for 10%. V was pared by 7 bases and J by 1 base, with 20 bases between. Per germline, CDR1 SQVTM and CDR2 ANQGSEA. The CDR3 has 16 residues. This record belongs to a study of early stage breast cancer tumors. Background on the study: About 80% of the 16 invasive tumors were ER+, PR+ and HER2-. The ER+/PR+/HER2- tumors included 7 or 8 ductal and four lobular carcinomas. Each sample averaged roughly 9.6-fold read coverage. Points from the study as a whole: Comparing each tissue with blood distinguished tumor from normal in most of the 16 patients.

Sequencing was performed on breast tumor tissue. The sequence was obtained from a person aged 25-39 years with breast cancer. The V call is TRBV29-1, the J call TRBJ1-5; the D gene is possibly TRBD1 (6 bases). CDR3 amino acids: CSATGQGGGSNQPQHF. CDR3 bases: TGCAGCGCCACAGGGCAGGGTGGGGGGAGCAATCAGCCCCAGCATTTT. Combining the CDR3 with reference TRBV29-1 and TRBJ1-5 gives the whole variable domain SAVISQKPSRDICQRGTSLTIQCQVDSQVTMMFWYRQQPGQSLTLIATANQGSEATYESGFVIDKFPISRPNLTFSTLTVSNMSPEDSSIYLCSATGQGGGSNQPQHFGDGTRLSIL.